What follows are 20 T cell receptor beta chains derived from one specimen sequenced in a study of Graves' ophthalmopathy and Graves' hyperthyroidism. TCR beta CDR3 amplification used RNA transcripts. HTBI-primed first-round RT-PCR preceded second-round multiplex PCR. MiXCR, applied by TCRdb to the multiplex PCR reads, yields one record per CDR3 protein. The data contain some 250,000 distinct CDR3 sequences, around 50% of them singletons. The sequencing input was peripheral blood. These receptor sequences come from an adult man with Graves' ophthalmopathy.

The rearrangement joins TRBV15 to TRBJ1-1; 7 positions agree with TRBD1. The CDR3 extends over 15 amino acids. V lost 0 bases and J lost 1; bases outside the gene matches: 2. CDR1 and CDR2 from the germline V gene are LNHNV and YYDKDF (reference sequence). The DNA of the CDR3 is TGTGCCACCAGCAGAGATCCAGGGGGGAACACTGAAGCTTTCTTT. Its translation is CATSRDPGGNTEAFF.

This chain joins TRBV9 and TRBJ1-6; D is uncertain. V was cut by 4 bases and J by 10 bases, with 9 bases left in between. Per germline, CDR1 SGDLS and CDR2 YYNGEE. The CDR3 sequence is 12 residues long. The CDR3 region has the DNA TGTGCCAGCAGCCATGGTGAATCACCCCTCCACTTT. Amino acids: CASSHGESPLHF. Complete variable domain (other parts from reference TRBV9 and TRBJ1-6): DSGVTQTPKHLITATGQRVTLRCSPRSGDLSVYWYQQSLDQGLQFLIQYYNGEERAKGNILERFSAQQFPDLHSELNLSSLELGDSALYFCASSHGESPLHFGNGTRLTVT.

This clonotype was counted between two and nine times. J is TRBJ1-4 and V is TRBV24-1; D is unresolved. Trimming cost V 5 bases and J 0 bases, with 12 bases left between them. The CDR3 sequence is 16 residues long. Germline assignment: CDR1 KGHDR and CDR2 SFDVKD. The DNA for the CDR3 is TGTGCCACCAGTGCCCCAGACGGTGCAACTAATGAAAAACTGTTTTTT. The encoded protein is CATSAPDGATNEKLFF.

V and J are TRBV10-2 and TRBJ2-7; D is unclear. This CDR3 region has 11 residues. Trimming took off 2 bases at V and 5 bases at J, with 4 bases between the two ends. Germline CDR1 reads WSHSY; CDR2 reads SAAADI. The CDR3 here is CASSEGHEQYF. The CDR3 nucleotides are TGCGCCAGCAGTGAGGGTCACGAGCAGTACTTC.

The chain combines TRBV2 with TRBJ2-7, with 8 nucleotides matching TRBD1. V was pared by 2 bases and J by 3 bases, with 6 bases of the junction left unmatched. The V gene's germline CDR1 is SNHLY and CDR2 FYNNEI. The CDR3 length is 15 residues. The chain's CDR3 is CASSERTGRGYEQYF. The CDR3 DNA sequence: TGTGCCAGCAGTGAAAGGACAGGGCGTGGCTACGAGCAGTACTTC. Full variable domain (outside the CDR3, taken from reference TRBV2 and TRBJ2-7): EPEVTQTPSHQVTQMGQEVILRCVPISNHLYFYWYRQILGQKVEFLVSFYNNEISEKSEIFDDQFSVERPDGSNFTLKIRSTKLEDSAMYFCASSERTGRGYEQYFGPGTRLTVT.

The chain links TRBV7-2 to TRBJ2-2; D is perhaps TRBD2 (5 bases). CDR1 and CDR2 (germline): SGHTA, FQGNSA. The ends were cut back, 4 bases at V and 0 bases at J, with 12 bases in the middle. This CDR3 has 16 residues. CDR3 protein: CASSYGVHANTGELFF. The DNA of the CDR3 is TGTGCCAGCAGCTACGGGGTACACGCGAACACCGGGGAGCTGTTTTTT.

The chain has TRBV2 and TRBJ1-4, with D possibly TRBD1 on 6 matching bases. CDR1 SNHLY and CDR2 FYNNEI come from the germline V gene. This CDR3 is 15 amino acids long. Trimming took off 0 bases at V and 7 bases at J, with 12 bases between the two ends. CDR3 amino acids: CASSEARAQGEKLFF. In DNA, the CDR3 is TGTGCCAGCAGTGAAGCGCGGGCACAGGGTGAAAAACTGTTTTTT.

The gene calls are TRBV12-3 or TRBV12-4 and TRBJ2-5; possibly TRBD1 for D (5 bases). The CDR3 is made up of 14 amino acids. The V end lost 6 bases, the J end lost 4 bases, and 15 bases lay between the germline ends. CDR3 sequence: CASSLSGFSETQYF. The CDR3 DNA sequence: TGTGCCAGCAGCTTATCAGGGTTTTCAGAGACCCAGTACTTC.

This rearrangement joins TRBV15 to TRBJ2-6, with a possible D match to TRBD1 (6 bases). The CDR3 loop spans 16 amino acids. V gave up 0 bases and J gave up 1 base, with 7 bases separating them. Germline values: CDR1 LNHNV, CDR2 YYDKDF (reference sequence). CDR3 protein: CATSRDDRSGANVLTF. DNA of the CDR3: TGTGCCACCAGCAGAGATGACAGGTCTGGGGCCAACGTCCTGACTTTC.

V and J are TRBV7-9 and TRBJ2-5; possible D gene TRBD2, 6 bases. The CDR3 consists of 15 residues. Germline V gene data show CDR1 as SEHNR and CDR2 as FQNEAQ (reference sequence). The germline V and J ends were trimmed by 4 bases and 7 bases, with 19 bases remaining between them. The CDR3 spells CASSSPNTAEGTQYF. DNA of the CDR3: TGTGCCAGCAGCTCCCCTAACACAGCGGAGGGGACCCAGTACTTC.

The J gene is TRBJ1-1, the V gene TRBV7-9; the match to TRBD1 covers 11 bases. Germline-derived CDR1 and CDR2 are SEHNR and FQNEAQ (reference sequence). The CDR3 contains 17 residues. With 5 bases clipped from V and 3 bases from J, the junction kept 11 bases outside the gene matches. Written as DNA, the CDR3 is TGTGCCAGCAGCCAGGGGGCCGGACAGGGGGCGGACACTGAAGCTTTCTTT. It translates to CASSQGAGQGADTEAFF. The full variable domain, in which reference TRBV7-9 and TRBJ1-1 provide the parts outside the CDR3, is DTGVSQNPRHKITKRGQNVTFRCDPISEHNRLYWYRQTLGQGPEFLTYFQNEAQLEKSRLLSDRFSAERPKGSFSTLEIQRTEQGDSAMYLCASSQGAGQGADTEAFFGQGTRLTVV.

A single count supports this clonotype. This chain connects TRBV19 to TRBJ1-1; D is undetermined. V dropped 3 bases and J dropped 0 bases, with 8 bases sitting between them. The CDR3 has 14 amino acids. Germline V gives CDR1 LNHDA, CDR2 SQIVND (reference sequence). The CDR3 loop reads CASSIDHMNTEAFF. The DNA for the CDR3 is TGTGCCAGTAGTATTGACCACATGAACACTGAAGCTTTCTTT.

With respect to this clonotype: The junction does not match germline at one end; this may be a read error. The chain carries TRBV7-3 and TRBJ2-5; tentatively, D is TRBD2 (6 bases). The germline V gene encodes CDR1 SGHTA and CDR2 FQGTGA. This CDR3 is 14 amino acids long. CDR3 DNA sequence: TGCGCCAGCAGCCAGCGGGCAGGGAGTGAGACCCAGTACTTC. It codes for CASSQRAGSETQYF.

This rearrangement joins TRBV29-1 to TRBJ2-7, with D unclear. The V gene lost 4 bases and the J gene lost 5 bases, with 9 bases spanning the gap. Germline assignment: CDR1 SQVTM and CDR2 ANQGSEA. CDR3 length equals 11 residues. The CDR3 loop is CSVVSTNEQYF. CDR3 sequence (DNA): TGCAGCGTTGTCAGCACAAACGAGCAGTACTTC.

The gene calls are TRBV6-1 and TRBJ2-7; D gene uncertain. V lost 5 bases, J lost 3 bases, and 11 bases lay in between. The CDR3 has 13 amino acids. Germline loops: CDR1 MNHNS, CDR2 SASEGT. The CDR3 DNA reads TGTGCCAGCAGTTACTCCGACGACTACGAGCAGTACTTC. It is translated as CASSYSDDYEQYF.

This clonotype was detected only a few times. The V gene is TRBV24-1, the J gene TRBJ1-4; 11 bases map to TRBD1. Trimming at V came to 4 bases and at J to 7 bases, leaving 4 bases not matched to a gene. Germline V gene lookup returns CDR1 KGHDR and CDR2 SFDVKD. The CDR3 consists of 15 residues. In nucleotides, the CDR3 is TGTGCCACCAGTGACCCCGGGACAGGGGGTGAAAAACTGTTTTTT. The encoded protein is CATSDPGTGGEKLFF.

Ten or more counts support this clonotype. This sequence joins TRBV7-9 and TRBJ2-7; TRBD1 is a possible D gene (6 bases). Germline V gene lookup returns CDR1 SEHNR and CDR2 FQNEAQ (reference sequence). V shed 8 bases and J shed 1 base, with 18 bases lying between them. CDR3 size: 15 residues. The CDR3 DNA reads TGTGCCAGCGTCTCAGGGGCCGATCTTTCCTACGAGCAGTACTTC. Protein product: CASVSGADLSYEQYF.

The V and J genes are TRBV9 and TRBJ2-5, with TRBD2 matching 8 bases. The CDR3 sequence is 18 residues long. The V segment lost 5 bases and the J segment 5 bases; nucleotides outside the gene matches: 20. CDR1 and CDR2 from the germline V gene are SGDLS and YYNGEE. The CDR3 protein is CASRKFWDKSGGQETQYF. CDR3 nucleotide sequence: TGTGCCAGCAGGAAATTTTGGGACAAAAGCGGGGGTCAGGAGACCCAGTACTTC.

This clonotype was counted only a few times. The rearrangement joins TRBV12-3 or TRBV12-4 to TRBJ1-2; D gene unclear. This CDR3 is 13 amino acids long. V gave up 6 bases and J gave up 5 bases, with 13 bases separating them. The CDR3 DNA sequence: TGTGCCAGCAGCCCTGGTCCGAAGTATGGCTACACCTTC. Its protein product is CASSPGPKYGYTF.

There are a few counts of this clonotype. The chain recombines TRBV7-9 with TRBJ1-5; 7 bases are shared with TRBD1. The CDR3 is made up of 15 amino acids. J gave up 7 bases and V 5 bases, and 11 bases lay outside the gene matches. CDR1 SEHNR and CDR2 FQNEAQ come from the germline V gene (reference sequence). CDR3 amino acids: CASSPRTGEGQPQHF. The DNA of the CDR3 is TGTGCCAGCAGCCCCCGAACAGGGGAGGGACAGCCCCAGCATTTT. The full variable domain, with the rest looked up from reference TRBV7-9 and TRBJ1-5, is DTGVSQNPRHKITKRGQNVTFRCDPISEHNRLYWYRQTLGQGPEFLTYFQNEAQLEKSRLLSDRFSAERPKGSFSTLEIQRTEQGDSAMYLCASSPRTGEGQPQHFGDGTRLSIL.